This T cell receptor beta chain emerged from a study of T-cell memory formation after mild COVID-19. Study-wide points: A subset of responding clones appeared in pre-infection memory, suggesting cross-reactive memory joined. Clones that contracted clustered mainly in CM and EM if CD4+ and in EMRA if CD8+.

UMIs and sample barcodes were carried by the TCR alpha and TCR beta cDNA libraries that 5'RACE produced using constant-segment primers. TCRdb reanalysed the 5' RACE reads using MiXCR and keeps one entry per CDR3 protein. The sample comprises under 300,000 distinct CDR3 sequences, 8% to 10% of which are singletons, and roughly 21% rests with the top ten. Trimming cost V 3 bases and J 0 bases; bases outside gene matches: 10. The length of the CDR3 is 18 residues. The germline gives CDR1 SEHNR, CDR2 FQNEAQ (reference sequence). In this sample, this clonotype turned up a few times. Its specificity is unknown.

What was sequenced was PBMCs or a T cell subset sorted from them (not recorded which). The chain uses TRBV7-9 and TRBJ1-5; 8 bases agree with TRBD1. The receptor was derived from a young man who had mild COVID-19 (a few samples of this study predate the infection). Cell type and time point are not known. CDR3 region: CASSLVTPGTGSNQPQHF. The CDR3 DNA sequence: TGTGCCAGCAGCTTGGTAACCCCCGGGACAGGTAGCAATCAGCCCCAGCATTTT.